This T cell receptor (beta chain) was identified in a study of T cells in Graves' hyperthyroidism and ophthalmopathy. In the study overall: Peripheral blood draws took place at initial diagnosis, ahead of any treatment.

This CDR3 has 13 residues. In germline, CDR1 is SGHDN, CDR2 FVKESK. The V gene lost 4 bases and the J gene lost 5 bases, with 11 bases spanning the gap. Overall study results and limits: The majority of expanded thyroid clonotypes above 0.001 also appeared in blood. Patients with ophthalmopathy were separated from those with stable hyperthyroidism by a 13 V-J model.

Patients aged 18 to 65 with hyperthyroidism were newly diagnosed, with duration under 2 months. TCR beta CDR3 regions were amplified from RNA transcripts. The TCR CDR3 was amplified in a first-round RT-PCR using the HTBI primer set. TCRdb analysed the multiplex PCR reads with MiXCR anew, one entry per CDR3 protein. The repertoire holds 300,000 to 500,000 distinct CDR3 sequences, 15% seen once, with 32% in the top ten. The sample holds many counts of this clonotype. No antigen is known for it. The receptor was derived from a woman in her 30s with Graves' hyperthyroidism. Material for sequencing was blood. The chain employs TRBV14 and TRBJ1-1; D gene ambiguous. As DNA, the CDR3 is TGTGCCAGCAGCCGCAACCCTACGACTGAAGCTTTCTTT. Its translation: CASSRNPTTEAFF.